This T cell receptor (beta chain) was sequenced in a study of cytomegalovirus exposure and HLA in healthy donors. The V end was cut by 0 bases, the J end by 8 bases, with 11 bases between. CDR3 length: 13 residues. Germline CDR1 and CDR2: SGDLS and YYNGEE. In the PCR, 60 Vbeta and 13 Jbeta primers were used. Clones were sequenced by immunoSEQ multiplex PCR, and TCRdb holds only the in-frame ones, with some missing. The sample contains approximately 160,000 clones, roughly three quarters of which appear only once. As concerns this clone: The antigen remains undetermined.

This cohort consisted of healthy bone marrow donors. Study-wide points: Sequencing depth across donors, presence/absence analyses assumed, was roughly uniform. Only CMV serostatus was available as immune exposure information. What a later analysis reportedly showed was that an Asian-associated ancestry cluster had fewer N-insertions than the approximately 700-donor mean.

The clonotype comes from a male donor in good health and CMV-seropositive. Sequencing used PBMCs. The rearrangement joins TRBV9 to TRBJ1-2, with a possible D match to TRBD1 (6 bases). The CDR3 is CASSVGQGLGYTF. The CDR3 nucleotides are TGTGCCAGCAGCGTAGGCCAGGGGTTAGGCTACACCTTC.